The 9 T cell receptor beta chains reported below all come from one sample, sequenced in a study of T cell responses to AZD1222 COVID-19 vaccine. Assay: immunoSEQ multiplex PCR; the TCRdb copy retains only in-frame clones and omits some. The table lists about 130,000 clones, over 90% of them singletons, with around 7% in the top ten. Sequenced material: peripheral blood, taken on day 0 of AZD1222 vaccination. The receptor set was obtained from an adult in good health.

The CDR3 region is CASRGRLGSGVGNEQFF. CDR3 DNA: TGTGCCAGCAGGGGTCGCCTTGGGAGCGGTGTGGGGAATGAGCAGTTCTTC. This sequence joins TRBV2 and TRBJ2-1, with a weak D call TRBD2 (5 bases). Looked up from germline, CDR1 is SNHLY and CDR2 is FYNNEI. Trimming cost V 6 bases and J 7 bases, with 25 bases left between them. The CDR3 has 17 amino acids.

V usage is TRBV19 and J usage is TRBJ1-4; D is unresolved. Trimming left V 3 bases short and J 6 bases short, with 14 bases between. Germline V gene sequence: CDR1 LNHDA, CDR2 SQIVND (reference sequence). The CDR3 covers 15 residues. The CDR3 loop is CASSMWKGAHEKLFF. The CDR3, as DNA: TGTGCCAGTAGTATGTGGAAGGGCGCCCATGAAAAACTGTTTTTT.

CDR3 in DNA: TGTGCCAGCAGCTCCCGGGAGGGCCGATATGAGCAGTTCTTC. Amino acids: CASSSREGRYEQFF. The rearrangement joins TRBV13 to TRBJ2-1; 8 nucleotides match TRBD2. The CDR3 consists of 14 residues. With 4 bases clipped from V and 8 bases from J, the junction kept 7 bases outside the gene matches. Germline V gene lookup returns CDR1 PRHDT and CDR2 FYEKMQ (reference sequence).

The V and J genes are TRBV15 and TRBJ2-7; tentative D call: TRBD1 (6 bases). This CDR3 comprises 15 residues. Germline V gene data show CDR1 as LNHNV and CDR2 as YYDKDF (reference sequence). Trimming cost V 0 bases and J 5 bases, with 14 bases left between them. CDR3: CATSRDSGHGNEQYF. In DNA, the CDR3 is TGTGCCACCAGCAGAGACTCGGGACACGGGAACGAGCAGTACTTC.

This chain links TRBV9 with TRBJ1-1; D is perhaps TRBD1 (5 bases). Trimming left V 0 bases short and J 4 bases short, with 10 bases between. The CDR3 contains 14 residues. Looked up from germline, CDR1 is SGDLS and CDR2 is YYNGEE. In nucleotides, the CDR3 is TGTGCCAGCAGCGTAGCCCCAGGGACCACTGAAGCTTTCTTT. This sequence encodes CASSVAPGTTEAFF. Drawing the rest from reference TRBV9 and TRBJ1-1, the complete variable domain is DSGVTQTPKHLITATGQRVTLRCSPRSGDLSVYWYQQSLDQGLQFLIQYYNGEERAKGNILERFSAQQFPDLHSELNLSSLELGDSALYFCASSVAPGTTEAFFGQGTRLTVV.

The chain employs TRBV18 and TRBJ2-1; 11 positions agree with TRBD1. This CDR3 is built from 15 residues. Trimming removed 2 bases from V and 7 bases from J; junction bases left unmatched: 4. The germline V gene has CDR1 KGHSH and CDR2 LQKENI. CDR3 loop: CASSPTRDRGNEQFF. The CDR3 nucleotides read TGTGCCAGCTCACCAACCCGGGACAGGGGGAATGAGCAGTTCTTC.

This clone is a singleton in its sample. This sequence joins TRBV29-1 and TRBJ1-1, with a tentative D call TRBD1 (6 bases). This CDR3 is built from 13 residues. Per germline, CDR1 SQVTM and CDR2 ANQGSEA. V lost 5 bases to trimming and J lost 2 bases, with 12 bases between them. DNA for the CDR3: TGCAGCGTTAGTTGGGGGACAAACACTGAAGCTTTCTTT. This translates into CSVSWGTNTEAFF.

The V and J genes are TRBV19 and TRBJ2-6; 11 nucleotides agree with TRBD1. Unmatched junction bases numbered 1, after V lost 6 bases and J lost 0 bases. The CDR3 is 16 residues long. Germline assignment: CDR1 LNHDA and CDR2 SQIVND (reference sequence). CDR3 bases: TGTGCCAGTAGGGACAGGGGGCCCTCTGGGGCCAACGTCCTGACTTTC. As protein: CASRDRGPSGANVLTF.

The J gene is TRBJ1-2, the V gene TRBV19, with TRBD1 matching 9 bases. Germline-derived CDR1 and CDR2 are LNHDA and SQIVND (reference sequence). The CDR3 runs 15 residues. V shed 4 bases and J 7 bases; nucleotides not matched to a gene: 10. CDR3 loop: CASSTGATGGTGYTF. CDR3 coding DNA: TGTGCCAGTAGTACCGGCGCGACAGGGGGGACTGGCTACACCTTC.